This T cell receptor beta chain was profiled in a study of vaccination and CD4 T cells after COVID-19. Looking at the study overall: Spike peptides, overlapping and drawn from SARS-CoV-2, HCoV-NL63, HCoV-OC43 and HCoV-229E, were used to stimulate cells. The study's findings and limits: Vaccine-specific clones in convalescent patients were spike mono-reactive in 304 of 307 cases.

With the Oncomine TCR Beta short-read assay, DNA from cultured CD4+ T cells was sequenced. MiXCR was run by TCRdb on the PCR reads, yielding one entry per CDR3 protein. The sample includes 25,000 to 30,000 distinct CDR3 sequences, around two fifths of them seen just once. Time point in this sample: late sampling 161 to 241 days after vaccination in three convalescent patients. As to treatment: roughly ten-day PBMC culture with coronavirus spike peptide pools or control peptides (ViraFEST assay). A note on this clonotype: Its antigen remains unidentified.

This CDR3 region has 14 residues. Germline V CDR1 and CDR2: LNHDA, SQIVND (reference sequence). Trimming took 3 bases from V and 4 from J; bases not matched to a gene: 0. The sequence derives from a human donor who had recovered from COVID-19. The chain uses TRBV19 and TRBJ2-3, with 11 bases that match TRBD1. The sample consisted of CD4+ T cells from blood, cultured in vitro, taken about 7 months after SARS-CoV-2 vaccination. CDR3 sequence: CASSMGQGADTQYF. The CDR3 region has the DNA TGTGCCAGTAGTATGGGACAGGGGGCAGATACGCAGTATTTT.